A single T cell receptor (beta chain) is shown here with its context. Its antigen is undetermined. Investigators reverse transcribed all isolated RNA, so they sequenced expressed TCRB transcripts. Here immunoSEQ multiplex PCR was the method, and the copy in TCRdb shows in-frame clones only, minus some. The data contain about 250,000 clones, roughly 14% of them seen just once; the ten biggest clones take up about 0.026%. The data originate from a study of beta chain features in type 1 diabetes. The wider study: All samples together contributed 100 million to 120 million sorted cells for examination.

V lost 2 bases and J lost 5, with 13 bases in between. The CDR3 consists of 14 residues. CDR1 is SGDLS, CDR2 YYNGEE, per germline. Study-wide results and limits: For patients, the naive, central memory and Treg TCRB repertoires appeared more alike than for healthy donors.

What was sequenced was naive CD4+ T cells from blood. The chain is built from TRBV9 and TRBJ2-5, with D perhaps matching TRBD2 (6 bases). The clonotype originates from a woman in her 40s in good health. In DNA, the CDR3 is TGTGCCAGCAGCGTCGCCAGGGCGGGGGAGACCCAGTACTTC. This translates into CASSVARAGETQYF.